This T cell receptor beta chain was observed in a study of T cell responses to AZD1222 COVID-19 vaccine (dated by TCRdb to about 2021). Describing the broader study: AZD1222 recipients whose second dose came at about 4 weeks and those whose second dose came at about 12 weeks were combined into one group, since spike-specific TCR depth and breadth did not differ between the two schedules. Trial participants were enrolled by age into 18-55, 56-69 and 70-plus year subgroups, with roughly 150, 30 and 60 TCR-sequenced participants respectively. A total of just over 230 trial participants underwent TCR sequencing, of whom some 210 received two doses of AZD1222 and some 25 received two doses of the MenACWY control vaccine. Study-wide findings and limitations: Conclusions about previously exposed vaccinees are limited, since just five or six AZD1222 recipients were seropositive for SARS-CoV-2 at baseline. Participants were mostly white British and included more females than males, and it was suggested by the authors that clonal diversity may have been underestimated. Vaccine-associated CD4 TCRs spanned the whole spike protein, with dominant responses in regions 160-218 and 743-854. Spike-specific TCR breadth and depth rose significantly after two AZD1222 doses compared with day 0 and with MenACWY recipients. Reportedly, almost half of the unique spike-specific TCRs recognized epitopes lying outside the regions that are mutated in the B.1.351 and B.1.1.7 variants. Because no samples from the day 14 peak response were available, repertoires could be characterized only after the peak T cell response. The 56-69-year group was small, and its depth increase did not reach significance, likely because of low power.

The CDR3 runs 14 residues from the cysteine to the phenylalanine. Of the read, only the CDR3 DNA is kept; its 42 bases are in frame from base 1. CDR1 SGHDN and CDR2 FVKESK are derived from the germline V gene. V loses 2 bases at its end and J loses 6 bases; junction bases beyond the gene matches: 5. The sample's time point, from its label and the paper: baseline before first vaccination. Vaccinee samples came from UK trials COV001 and COV002, including a single-blind randomized controlled phase 2/3 trial of AZD1222 (ChAdOx1 nCoV-19) in healthy adults. For TCRbeta chain sequencing, PBMC samples from trial participants were taken at day 0 and at day 28 after the second dose. Concerning this clone itself: Its antigen target is currently unknown. The input lacks base qualities; no much larger clone sits a single base away.

The CDR3 regions of human TCRbeta chains were subjected to immunosequencing. Concerning the study's data processing: TCRs in the repertoires were compared against a reference library of SARS-CoV-2-specific TCRs that had been generated with the MIRA antigen-specificity platform. Breadth meant the fraction of unique TCRs that were SARS-CoV-2-associated, whereas depth meant the fraction of total T cells that were SARS-CoV-2-associated. Each spike-specific TCR was assigned to its reactive spike region and to a CD4 or CD8 class using the MIRA data. Log10-transformed breadth and depth values were compared by one-way ANOVA with Sidak's multiple comparisons tests. This immuneACCESS table, as held by TCRdb, lists in-frame sequences with V and J called but not all clones. Of the missing ones, under half trace to an unresolved V gene in checked studies; the others have no known cause. Clonal size and the V and J genes are those of that table, whereas D and trimming came from the DNA. The sample contains roughly 190,000 clones, almost 95% of them found a single time. The ten top clones hold 1% to 1.5% of the sample.

This clonotype was obtained from an adult in good health. This specimen was peripheral blood, taken on day 0 of AZD1222 vaccination. The V gene is TRBV14 and the J gene is TRBJ1-2; TRBD1 fits 8 bases in the junction. The CDR3 in this case is CASSQFLQGDGYTF. The nucleotide sequence is TGTGCCAGCAGCCAATTCTTACAGGGGGATGGCTACACCTTC.